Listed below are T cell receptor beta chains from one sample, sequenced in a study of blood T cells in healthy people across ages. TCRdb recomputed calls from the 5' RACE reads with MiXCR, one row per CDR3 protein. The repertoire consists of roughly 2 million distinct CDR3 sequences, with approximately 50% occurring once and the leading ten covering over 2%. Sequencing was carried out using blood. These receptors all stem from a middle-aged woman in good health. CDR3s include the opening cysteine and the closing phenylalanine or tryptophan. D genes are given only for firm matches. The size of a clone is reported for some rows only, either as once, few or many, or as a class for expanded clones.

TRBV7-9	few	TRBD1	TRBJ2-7	CASSTSQGHEQYF	TGTGCCAGCAGCACCTCACAGGGGCACGAGCAGTACTTC
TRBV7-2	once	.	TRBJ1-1	CASSLGGTIISEAFF	TGTGCCAGCAGCTTAGGAGGGACAATTATCTCTGAAGCTTTCTTT
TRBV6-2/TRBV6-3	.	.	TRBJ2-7	CASSDSWPSYEQYF	TGTGCCAGCAGTGACTCATGGCCGTCCTACGAGCAGTACTTC
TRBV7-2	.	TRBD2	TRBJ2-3	CASSSPGLAGGKDTQYF	TGTGCCAGCAGCTCCCCGGGACTAGCGGGGGGGAAAGATACGCAGTATTTT
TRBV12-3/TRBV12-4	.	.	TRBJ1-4	CASSWDVGEKLFF	TGTGCCAGCAGCTGGGACGTTGGGGAAAAACTGTTTTTT
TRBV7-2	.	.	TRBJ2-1	CASSRYTPLDSYNEQFF	TGTGCCAGCAGCCGCTATACACCTTTGGACTCCTACAATGAGCAGTTCTTC
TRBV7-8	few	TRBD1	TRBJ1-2	CASSLLQGGIYGYTF	TGTGCCAGCAGCTTATTACAGGGGGGTATCTATGGCTACACCTTC
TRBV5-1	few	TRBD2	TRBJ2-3	CASRLASGPTDTQYF	TGCGCTAGCCGTCTGGCTAGCGGCCCCACAGATACGCAGTATTTT
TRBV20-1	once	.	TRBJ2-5	CSARAGTRQETQYF	TGCAGTGCTAGAGCCGGGACCCGCCAAGAGACCCAGTACTTC
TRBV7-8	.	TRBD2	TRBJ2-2	CAVLAGGLTTGELFF	TGTGCCGTACTAGCGGGGGGGCTCACCACCGGGGAGCTGTTTTTT
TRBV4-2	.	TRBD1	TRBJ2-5	CVSSQGYGQGTQYF	TGTGTCAGCAGCCAAGGGTACGGACAGGGGACCCAGTACTTC
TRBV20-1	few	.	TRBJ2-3	CSAAGATDTQYF	TGCAGTGCGGCGGGGGCGACAGATACGCAGTATTTT
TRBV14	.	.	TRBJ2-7	CASSSESEYEQYF	TGTGCCAGCAGCTCAGAGAGTGAGTACGAGCAGTACTTC
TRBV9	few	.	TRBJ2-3	CASSVAEPDTQYF	TGTGCCAGCAGCGTAGCAGAGCCAGATACGCAGTATTTT
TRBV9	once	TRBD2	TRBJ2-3	CASSVTAGRRQSTDTQYF	TGTGCCAGCAGCGTAACAGCGGGGAGAAGACAAAGCACAGATACGCAGTATTTT
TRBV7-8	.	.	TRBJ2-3	CASSLVRRLATDTQYF	TGTGCCAGCAGCTTAGTCCGTCGGCTAGCCACAGATACGCAGTATTTT
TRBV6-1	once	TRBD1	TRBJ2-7	CASSEWDSLYNEQYF	TGTGCCAGCAGTGAGTGGGACAGCCTATACAATGAGCAGTACTTC
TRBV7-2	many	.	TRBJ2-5	CASSVGTIQETQYF	TGTGCCAGCAGCGTCGGGACCATCCAAGAGACCCAGTACTTC
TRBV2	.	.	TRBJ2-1	CASSEGGDRSKTYNEQFF	TGTGCCAGCAGTGAAGGGGGAGACAGGAGTAAAACCTACAATGAGCAGTTCTTC
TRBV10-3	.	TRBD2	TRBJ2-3	CAISPRQVFLASGGYSTDTQYF	TGTGCCATCTCCCCTCGGCAGGTGTTTTTGGCTAGCGGGGGGTACAGCACAGATACGCAGTATTTT
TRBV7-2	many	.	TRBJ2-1	CASSPARNEQFF	TGTGCCAGCAGCCCGGCGCGTAATGAGCAGTTCTTC
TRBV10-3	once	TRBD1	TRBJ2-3	CASTGGVSVTDTQYF	TGTGCCAGTACAGGGGGTGTAAGTGTGACAGATACGCAGTATTTT
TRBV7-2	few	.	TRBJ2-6	CASSLEAASGANVLTF	TGTGCCAGCAGCTTAGAGGCAGCTTCTGGGGCCAACGTCCTGACTTTC
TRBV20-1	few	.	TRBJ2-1	CSARDRGGGQGTYNEQFF	TGCAGTGCTAGAGATCGTGGGGGTGGCCAGGGGACTTACAATGAGCAGTTCTTC
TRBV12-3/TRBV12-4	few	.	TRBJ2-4	CASSLVRLDIQYF	TGTGCCAGCAGTTTAGTGCGGTTGGACATTCAGTACTTC
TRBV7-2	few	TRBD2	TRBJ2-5	CASRSSGGQTQYF	TGTGCCAGCAGATCAAGCGGGGGCCAGACCCAGTACTTC
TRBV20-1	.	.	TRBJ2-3	CSAIFRADTQYF	TGCAGTGCTATATTCCGGGCAGATACGCAGTATTTT
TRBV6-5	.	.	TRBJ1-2	CASSYLVDYGYTF	TGTGCCAGCAGTTACTTGGTGGACTATGGCTACACCTTC
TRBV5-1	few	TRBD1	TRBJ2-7	CASSLVFGATGKSIPYEQYF	TGCGCCAGCAGCTTGGTGTTCGGGGCGACAGGGAAGAGTATCCCCTACGAGCAGTACTTC
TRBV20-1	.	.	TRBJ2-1	CSAHLRGGEQFF	TGCAGTGCCCACCTTCGGGGTGGTGAGCAGTTCTTC
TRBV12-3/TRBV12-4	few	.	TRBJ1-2	CASSFGQYGYTF	TGTGCCAGCAGTTTCGGGCAGTATGGCTACACCTTC
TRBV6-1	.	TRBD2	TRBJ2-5	CASTPWEGLQETQYF	TGTGCCAGCACCCCCTGGGAGGGACTCCAAGAGACCCAGTACTTC
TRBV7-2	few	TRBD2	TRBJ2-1	CASSLISGGTINEQFF	TGTGCCAGCAGCTTGATTAGCGGGGGGACTATCAATGAGCAGTTCTTC
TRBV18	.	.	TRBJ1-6	CASSPQGDGRNSPLHF	TGTGCCAGCTCACCACAAGGGGATGGGCGGAATTCACCCCTCCACTTT
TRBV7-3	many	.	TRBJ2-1	CASSSKTGSGSHEQFF	TGTGCCAGCAGCAGTAAAACGGGATCGGGGAGCCATGAGCAGTTCTTC
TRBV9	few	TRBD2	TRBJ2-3	CASSGRLAGGRPAADTQYF	TGTGCCAGCAGCGGTCGACTAGCGGGGGGCCGCCCGGCGGCAGATACGCAGTATTTT
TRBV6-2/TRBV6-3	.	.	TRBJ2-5	CASSSYEAGETQYF	TGTGCCAGCAGTTCCTACGAGGCAGGGGAGACCCAGTACTTC
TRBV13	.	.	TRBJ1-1	CASSPDWGNTEAFF	TGTGCCAGCAGTCCGGATTGGGGTAACACTGAAGCTTTCTTT
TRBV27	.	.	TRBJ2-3	CASSSPARGVDTDTQYF	TGTGCCAGCAGTTCCCCCGCGAGGGGCGTGGACACAGATACGCAGTATTTT
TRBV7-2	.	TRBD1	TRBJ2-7	CASSPKSGTGTYF	TGTGCCAGCAGCCCAAAGTCCGGGACAGGGACGTACTTC
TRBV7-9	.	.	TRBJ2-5	CASSPASEETRYF	TGTGCCAGCAGCCCTGCTAGCGAGGAGACCCGGTACTTC
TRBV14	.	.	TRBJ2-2	CASTFGTGELFF	TGTGCCAGCACCTTCGGCACCGGGGAGCTGTTTTTT
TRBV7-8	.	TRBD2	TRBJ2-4	CASSFSGGRVLAKNIQYF	TGTGCCAGCAGCTTTTCGGGGGGGCGGGTCTTGGCCAAAAACATTCAGTACTTC
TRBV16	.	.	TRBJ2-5	CASSQRQSGETQYF	TGTGCCAGCAGCCAAAGGCAGTCCGGAGAGACCCAGTACTTC
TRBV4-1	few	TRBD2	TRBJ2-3	CASSQVSGGADTQYF	TGCGCCAGCAGCCAAGTTAGCGGGGGTGCAGATACGCAGTATTTT
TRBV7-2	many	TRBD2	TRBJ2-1	CASSLRLAGNEQFF	TGTGCCAGCAGCTTACGACTAGCCGGCAATGAGCAGTTCTTC
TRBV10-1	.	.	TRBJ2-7	CATSGGLGVYEQYF	TGCGCCACGTCGGGGGGCCTAGGAGTCTACGAGCAGTACTTC
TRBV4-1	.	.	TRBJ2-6	CASSQDPGTLSSGANVLTF	TGCGCCAGCAGCCAAGATCCCGGGACATTGAGCTCTGGGGCCAACGTCCTGACTTTC
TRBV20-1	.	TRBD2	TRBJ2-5	CSARERGGQETQYF	TGCAGTGCTAGGGAGCGGGGGGGCCAAGAGACCCAGTACTTC
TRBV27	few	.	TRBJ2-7	CASSPLTGALSEQYF	TGTGCCAGCAGTCCTCTTACGGGGGCCTTGAGCGAGCAGTACTTC
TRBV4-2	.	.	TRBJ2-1	CASSQAGGEQFF	TGTGCCAGCAGCCAAGCGGGCGGAGAGCAGTTCTTC
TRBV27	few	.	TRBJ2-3	CASSFGGHGNTDTQYF	TGTGCCAGCAGTTTTGGGGGGCACGGAAACACAGATACGCAGTATTTT